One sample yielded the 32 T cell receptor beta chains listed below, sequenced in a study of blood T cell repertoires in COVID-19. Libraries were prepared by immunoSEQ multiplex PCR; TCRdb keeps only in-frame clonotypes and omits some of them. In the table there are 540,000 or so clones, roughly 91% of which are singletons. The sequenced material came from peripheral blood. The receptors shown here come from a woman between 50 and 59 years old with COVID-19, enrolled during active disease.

The DNA for the CDR3 is TGCGCCAGCAGCCAGGGGATTGGGGAGACCCAGTACTTC. Amino acids: CASSQGIGETQYF. V gene TRBV5-1 combines with J gene TRBJ2-5; a weak D match, TRBD1 (6 bases). V was pared by 4 bases and J by 5 bases, with 12 bases between. CDR1 and CDR2 from the germline V gene are SGHRS and YFSETQ. CDR3 length equals 13 residues.

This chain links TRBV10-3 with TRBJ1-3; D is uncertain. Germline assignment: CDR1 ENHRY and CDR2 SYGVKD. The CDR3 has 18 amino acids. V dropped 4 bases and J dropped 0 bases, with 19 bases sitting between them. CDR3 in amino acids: CAISGGLLDVTSGNTIYF. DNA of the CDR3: TGTGCCATCAGTGGCGGATTATTGGATGTGACCTCTGGAAACACCATATATTTT.

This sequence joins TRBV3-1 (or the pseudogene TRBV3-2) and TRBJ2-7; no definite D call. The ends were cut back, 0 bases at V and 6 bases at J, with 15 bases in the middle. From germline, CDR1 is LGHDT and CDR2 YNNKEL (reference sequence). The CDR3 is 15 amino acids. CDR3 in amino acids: CASSQDYSYPLEQYF. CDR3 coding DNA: TGTGCCAGCAGCCAAGATTATTCTTATCCTCTCGAGCAGTACTTC.

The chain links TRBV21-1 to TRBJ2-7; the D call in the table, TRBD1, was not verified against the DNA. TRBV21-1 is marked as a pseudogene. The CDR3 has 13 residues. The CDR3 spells CASSKGTVYEQYF. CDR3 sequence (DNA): TGTGCCAGCAGCAAAGGGACAGTTTACGAGCAGTACTTC.

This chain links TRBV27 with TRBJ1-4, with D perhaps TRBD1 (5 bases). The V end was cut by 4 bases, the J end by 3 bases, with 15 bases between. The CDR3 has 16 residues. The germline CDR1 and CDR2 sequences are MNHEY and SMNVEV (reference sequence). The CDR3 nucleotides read TGTGCCAGCAGTTCGCGGGGTGAGGGGTCTAATGAAAAACTGTTTTTT. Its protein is CASSSRGEGSNEKLFF. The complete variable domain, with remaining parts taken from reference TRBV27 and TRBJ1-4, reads EAQVTQNPRYLITVTGKKLTVTCSQNMNHEYMSWYRQDPGLGLRQIYYSMNVEVTDKGDVPEGYKVSRKEKRNFPLILESPSPNQTSLYFCASSSRGEGSNEKLFFGSGTQLSVL.

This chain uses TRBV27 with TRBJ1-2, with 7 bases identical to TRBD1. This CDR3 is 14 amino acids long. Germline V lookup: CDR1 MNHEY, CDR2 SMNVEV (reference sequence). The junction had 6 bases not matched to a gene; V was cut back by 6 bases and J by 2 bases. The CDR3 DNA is TGTGCCAGCAGCCCTGACAGGGACAACTATGGCTACACCTTC. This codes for CASSPDRDNYGYTF.

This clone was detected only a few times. CDR3: CASSRGTDVYSGANVLTF. CDR3 bases: TGTGCCAGCAGCAGAGGGACAGATGTTTACTCTGGGGCCAACGTCCTGACTTTC. The chain has TRBV4-2 and TRBJ2-6; TRBD1 aligns across 7 bases. The V and J ends lost 5 bases and 0 bases, in that order; junction bases with no gene match: 10. CDR1 and CDR2 from the germline V gene are LGHNA and YNFKEQ. The CDR3 runs 18 residues.

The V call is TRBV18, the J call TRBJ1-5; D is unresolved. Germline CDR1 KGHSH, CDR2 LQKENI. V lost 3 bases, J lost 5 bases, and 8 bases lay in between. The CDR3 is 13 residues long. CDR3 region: CASSPHGDQPQHF. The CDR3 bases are TGTGCCAGCTCACCCCACGGGGATCAGCCCCAGCATTTT. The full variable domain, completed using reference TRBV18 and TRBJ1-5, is NAGVMQNPRHLVRRRGQEARLRCSPMKGHSHVYWYRQLPEEGLKFMVYLQKENIIDESGMPKERFSAEFPKEGPSILRIQQVVRGDSAAYFCASSPHGDQPQHFGDGTRLSIL.

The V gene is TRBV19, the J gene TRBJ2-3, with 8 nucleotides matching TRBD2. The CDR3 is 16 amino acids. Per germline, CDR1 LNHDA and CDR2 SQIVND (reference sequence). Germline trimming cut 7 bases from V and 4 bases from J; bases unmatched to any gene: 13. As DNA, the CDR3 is TGTGCCAGTACCCTAAGCGGGGGAATGGTCCCAGATACGCAGTATTTT. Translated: CASTLSGGMVPDTQYF.

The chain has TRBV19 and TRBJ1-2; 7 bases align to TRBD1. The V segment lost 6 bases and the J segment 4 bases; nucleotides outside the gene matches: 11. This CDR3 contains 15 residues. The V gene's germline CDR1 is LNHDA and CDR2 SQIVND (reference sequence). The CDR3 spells CASRTRDRDSYGYTF. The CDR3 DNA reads TGTGCCAGTAGGACCCGGGACAGAGATTCCTATGGCTACACCTTC.

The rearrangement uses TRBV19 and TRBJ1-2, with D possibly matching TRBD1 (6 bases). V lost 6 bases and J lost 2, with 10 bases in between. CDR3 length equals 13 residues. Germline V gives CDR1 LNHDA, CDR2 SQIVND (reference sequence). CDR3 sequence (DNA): TGTGCCAGTAGGGATGACAGGAACTATGGCTACACCTTC. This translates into CASRDDRNYGYTF.

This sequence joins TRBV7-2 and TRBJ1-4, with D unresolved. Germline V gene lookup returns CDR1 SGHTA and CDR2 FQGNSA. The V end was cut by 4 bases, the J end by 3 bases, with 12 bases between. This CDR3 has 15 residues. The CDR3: CASSSYIAANEKLFF. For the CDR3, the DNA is TGTGCCAGCAGCTCCTACATAGCAGCTAATGAAAAACTGTTTTTT.

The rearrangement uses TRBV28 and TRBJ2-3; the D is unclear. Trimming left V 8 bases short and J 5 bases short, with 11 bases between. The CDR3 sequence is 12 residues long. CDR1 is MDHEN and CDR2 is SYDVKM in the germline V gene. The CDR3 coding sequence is TGTGCCAGCGTGGATTCAGGAGATACGCAGTATTTT. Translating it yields CASVDSGDTQYF.

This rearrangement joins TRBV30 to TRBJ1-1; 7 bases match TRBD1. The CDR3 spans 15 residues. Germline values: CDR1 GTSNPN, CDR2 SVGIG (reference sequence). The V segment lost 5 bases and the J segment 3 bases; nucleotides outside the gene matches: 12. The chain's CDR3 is CAWDGVNQGDTEAFF. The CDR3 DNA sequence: TGTGCCTGGGACGGAGTGAACCAGGGGGACACTGAAGCTTTCTTT.

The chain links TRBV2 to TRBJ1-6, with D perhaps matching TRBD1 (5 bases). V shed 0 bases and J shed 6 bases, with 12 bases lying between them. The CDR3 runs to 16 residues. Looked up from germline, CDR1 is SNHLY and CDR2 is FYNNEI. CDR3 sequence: CASSEAGTAINSPLHF. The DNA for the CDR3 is TGTGCCAGCAGTGAAGCCGGGACTGCTATTAATTCACCCCTCCACTTT.

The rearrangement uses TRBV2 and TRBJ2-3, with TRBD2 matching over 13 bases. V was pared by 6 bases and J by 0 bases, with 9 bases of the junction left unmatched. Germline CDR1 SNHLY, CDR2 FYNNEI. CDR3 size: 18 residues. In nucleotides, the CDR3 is TGTGCCAGCAGGTCTACTAGCGGGGGGGCCGGGAGCACAGATACGCAGTATTTT. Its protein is CASRSTSGGAGSTDTQYF.

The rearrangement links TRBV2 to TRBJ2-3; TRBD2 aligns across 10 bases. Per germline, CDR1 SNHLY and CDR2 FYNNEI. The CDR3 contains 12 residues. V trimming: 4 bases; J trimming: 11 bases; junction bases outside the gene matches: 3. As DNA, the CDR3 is TGTGCCAGCAGTGCTACTAGCGGGGAGCAGTATTTT. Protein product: CASSATSGEQYF.

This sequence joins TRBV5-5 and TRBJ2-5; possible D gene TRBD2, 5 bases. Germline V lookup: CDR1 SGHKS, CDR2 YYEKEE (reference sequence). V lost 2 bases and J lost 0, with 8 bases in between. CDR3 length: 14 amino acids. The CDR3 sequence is CASSLGSYQETQYF. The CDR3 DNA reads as TGTGCCAGCAGCTTAGGGAGTTACCAAGAGACCCAGTACTTC.

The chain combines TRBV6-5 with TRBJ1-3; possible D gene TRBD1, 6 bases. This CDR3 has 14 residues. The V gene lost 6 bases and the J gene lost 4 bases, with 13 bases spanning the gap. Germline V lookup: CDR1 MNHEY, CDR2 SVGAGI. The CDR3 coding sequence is TGTGCCAGCAGGTCAGGGGCCGGAGGAAACACCATATATTTT. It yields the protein CASRSGAGGNTIYF.

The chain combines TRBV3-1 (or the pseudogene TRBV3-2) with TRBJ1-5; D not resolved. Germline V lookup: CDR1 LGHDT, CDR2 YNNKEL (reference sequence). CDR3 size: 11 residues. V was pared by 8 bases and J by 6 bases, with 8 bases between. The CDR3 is CASDLRQPQHF. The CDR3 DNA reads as TGTGCCAGCGATTTGCGTCAGCCCCAGCATTTT.

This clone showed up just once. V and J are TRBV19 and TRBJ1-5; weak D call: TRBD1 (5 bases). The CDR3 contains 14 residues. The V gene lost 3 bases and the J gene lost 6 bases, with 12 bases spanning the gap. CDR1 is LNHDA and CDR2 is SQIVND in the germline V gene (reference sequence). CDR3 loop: CASSIAGISQPQHF. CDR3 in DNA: TGTGCCAGTAGTATCGCAGGGATTAGTCAGCCCCAGCATTTT.

The CDR3 loop reads CASRRDRVSTEAFF. As DNA, the CDR3 is TGTGCCAGCAGAAGGGACAGGGTTAGCACTGAAGCTTTCTTT. The chain links TRBV6-5 to TRBJ1-1; 9 nucleotides align to TRBD1. Germline values: CDR1 MNHEY, CDR2 SVGAGI. CDR3 length equals 14 residues. Trimming removed 6 bases from V and 4 bases from J; junction bases left unmatched: 6.

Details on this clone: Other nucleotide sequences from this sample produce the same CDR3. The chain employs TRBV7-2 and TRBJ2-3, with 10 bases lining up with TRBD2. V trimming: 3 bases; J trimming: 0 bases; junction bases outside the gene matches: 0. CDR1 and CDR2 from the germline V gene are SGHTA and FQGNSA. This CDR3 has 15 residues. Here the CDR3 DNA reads TGTGCCAGCAGCTTGACTAGCGGGAGCACAGATACGCAGTATTTT. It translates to CASSLTSGSTDTQYF.

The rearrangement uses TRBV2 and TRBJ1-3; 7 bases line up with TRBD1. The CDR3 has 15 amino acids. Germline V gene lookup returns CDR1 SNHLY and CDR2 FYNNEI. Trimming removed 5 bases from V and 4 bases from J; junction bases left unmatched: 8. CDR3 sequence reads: CASSPSQGVGNTIYF. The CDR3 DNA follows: TGTGCCAGCAGTCCCTCGCAGGGGGTCGGAAACACCATATATTTT.

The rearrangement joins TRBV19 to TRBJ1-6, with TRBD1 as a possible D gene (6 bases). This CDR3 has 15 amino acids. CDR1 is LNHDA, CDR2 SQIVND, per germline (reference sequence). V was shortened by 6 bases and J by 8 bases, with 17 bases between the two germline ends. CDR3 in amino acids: CASSPAGGSYSPLHF. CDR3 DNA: TGTGCCAGTAGCCCCGCGGGGGGCTCTTATTCACCCCTCCACTTT.

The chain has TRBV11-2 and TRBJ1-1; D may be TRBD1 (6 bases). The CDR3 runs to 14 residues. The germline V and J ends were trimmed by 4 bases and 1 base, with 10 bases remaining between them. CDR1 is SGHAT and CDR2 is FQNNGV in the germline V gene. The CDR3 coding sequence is TGTGCCAGCAGCTCGAGGGGGGGGAACACTGAAGCTTTCTTT. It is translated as CASSSRGGNTEAFF.

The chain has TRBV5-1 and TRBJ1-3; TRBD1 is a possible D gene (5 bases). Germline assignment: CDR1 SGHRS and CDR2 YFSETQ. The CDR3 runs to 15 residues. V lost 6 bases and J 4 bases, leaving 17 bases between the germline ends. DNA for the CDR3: TGCGCCAGCACCGCGCCGGGGGGTACCGGAAACACCATATATTTT. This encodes CASTAPGGTGNTIYF.

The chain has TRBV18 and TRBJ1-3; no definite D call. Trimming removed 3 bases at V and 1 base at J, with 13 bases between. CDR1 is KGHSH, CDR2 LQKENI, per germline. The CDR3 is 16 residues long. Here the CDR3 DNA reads TGTGCCAGCTCACCGTCGGGTCGGTTGTCTGGAAACACCATATATTTT. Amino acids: CASSPSGRLSGNTIYF.

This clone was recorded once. CDR3 sequence reads: CASSPYPTGGHTF. The CDR3 DNA sequence: TGTGCCAGCAGCCCGTACCCTACAGGGGGCCACACCTTC. The chain joins TRBV3-1 (or the pseudogene TRBV3-2) to TRBJ1-2, with 9 bases identical to TRBD1. This CDR3 spans 13 amino acids. Germline V gene lookup returns CDR1 LGHDT and CDR2 YNNKEL (reference sequence). Trimming cost V 4 bases and J 12 bases; bases outside gene matches: 9.

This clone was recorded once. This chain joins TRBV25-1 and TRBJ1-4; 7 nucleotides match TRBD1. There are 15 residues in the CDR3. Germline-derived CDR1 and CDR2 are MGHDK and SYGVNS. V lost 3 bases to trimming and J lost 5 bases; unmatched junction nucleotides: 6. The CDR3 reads CASSDPGTANEKLFF. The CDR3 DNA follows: TGTGCCAGCAGTGACCCCGGGACAGCGAATGAAAAACTGTTTTTT.

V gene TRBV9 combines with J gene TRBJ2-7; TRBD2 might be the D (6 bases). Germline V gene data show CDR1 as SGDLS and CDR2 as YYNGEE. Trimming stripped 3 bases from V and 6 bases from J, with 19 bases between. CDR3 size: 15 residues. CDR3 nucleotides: TGTGCCAGCAGCGGTATGGGGGGTCGTCGAGGCGAGCAGTACTTC. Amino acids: CASSGMGGRRGEQYF.

This CDR3 reads CASTVSNQPQHF. CDR3 coding DNA: TGTGCCAGCACCGTTTCCAATCAGCCCCAGCATTTT. This chain links TRBV28 with TRBJ1-5; no clear D gene. The CDR3 extends over 12 amino acids. Between the trimmed V and J ends, which lost 7 bases and 3 bases, there was a span of 7 bases. CDR1 is MDHEN, CDR2 SYDVKM, per germline.